Following are 21 T cell receptor beta chains from one sample sequenced in a study of spatial heterogeneity in lung cancer. Antigens for these TCRs are unknown. Study-level results: Within tumors, counts of expanded alpha and beta TCRs tracked tumor mutation counts.

The time point was: sample taken at primary tumor resection. TCRdb redid the calling of the 5' RACE reads with MiXCR, one entry per CDR3 protein. The sample lists 10,000 to 15,000 distinct CDR3 sequences; over 6.5% were seen once. The specimen was lung tumor tissue, collected at surgery. These receptors came from a female donor with early-stage non-small cell lung cancer.

This clonotype was picked up a small number of times. The J gene is TRBJ1-2, the V gene TRBV28; TRBD1 agrees at 7 bases. Losses at the gene ends were 6 bases for V and 8 bases for J; bases not matched to a gene: 12. The germline gives CDR1 MDHEN, CDR2 SYDVKM. The CDR3 length is 14 residues. The CDR3 DNA reads as TGTGCCAGCAGCACTCTGGACAGGATCCGCGGCTACACCTTC. Translating gives CASSTLDRIRGYTF.

This clonotype was recorded many times. V gene TRBV5-1 combines with J gene TRBJ2-7; 9 nucleotides line up with TRBD1. This CDR3 has 14 amino acids. The trim removed 0 bases at V and 2 bases at J, leaving 0 bases unmatched. Germline CDR1 reads SGHRS; CDR2 reads YFSETQ. This CDR3 is CASSLGQGAYEQYF. CDR3 DNA sequence: TGCGCCAGCAGCTTGGGACAGGGGGCCTACGAGCAGTACTTC.

The chain recombines TRBV10-1 with TRBJ1-1; D is possibly TRBD1 (6 bases). Trimming took 6 bases from V and 3 from J, leaving 11 bases between them. This CDR3 is 13 amino acids long. Germline values: CDR1 WNHNN, CDR2 SYGVQD (reference sequence). CDR3 residues: CASRGYRDTEAFF. DNA of the CDR3: TGCGCCAGCAGAGGTTACAGGGACACTGAAGCTTTCTTT.

This clonotype is termed medium-sized. This chain links TRBV7-9 with TRBJ2-2; TRBD1 agrees at 12 bases. CDR3 length equals 16 residues. The V and J ends lost 6 bases and 5 bases, in that order; junction bases with no gene match: 7. Germline V gene sequence: CDR1 SEHNR, CDR2 FQNEAQ (reference sequence). CDR3 residues: CASRRGQGASTGELFF. For the CDR3, the DNA is TGTGCCAGCAGACGGGGACAGGGGGCCTCTACCGGGGAGCTGTTTTTT.

This clonotype was observed many times. V usage is TRBV7-9 and J usage is TRBJ1-3; no definite D call. This CDR3 is built from 14 residues. Germline-derived CDR1 and CDR2 are SEHNR and FQNEAQ (reference sequence). V was trimmed by 6 bases and J by 0 bases, leaving 9 bases between them. In DNA, the CDR3 is TGTGCCAGCAGAACGGACCGCTCTGGAAACACCATATATTTT. Protein sequence: CASRTDRSGNTIYF. Drawing the rest from reference TRBV7-9 and TRBJ1-3, the complete variable domain is DTGVSQNPRHKITKRGQNVTFRCDPISEHNRLYWYRQTLGQGPEFLTYFQNEAQLEKSRLLSDRFSAERPKGSFSTLEIQRTEQGDSAMYLCASRTDRSGNTIYFGEGSWLTVV.

This clonotype was found many times. The V call is TRBV4-3, the J call TRBJ2-1; 10 bases match TRBD2. Per germline, CDR1 LGHNA and CDR2 YSLEER. CDR3 length equals 16 residues. V shed 1 base, J shed 8 bases, and the junction held 8 bases outside the gene matches. The CDR3 nucleotides read TGCGCCAGCAGCCAAGTAGCGGGAGGTCCGGGGGATGAGCAGTTCTTC. This codes for CASSQVAGGPGDEQFF.

This clonotype is labeled medium-sized. V usage is TRBV10-3 and J usage is TRBJ2-1, with D possibly being TRBD2 (5 bases). The CDR3 contains 11 residues. Trimming left V 2 bases short and J 12 bases short, with 8 bases between. Germline V gene sequence: CDR1 ENHRY, CDR2 SYGVKD. The CDR3: CAISETSRQFF. The DNA of the CDR3 is TGTGCCATCAGTGAGACTAGTAGGCAGTTCTTC.

The chain couples TRBV9 to TRBJ2-1; perhaps TRBD2 as D (6 bases). Trimming stripped 3 bases from V and 6 bases from J, with 10 bases between. The CDR3 extends over 13 amino acids. Germline V lookup: CDR1 SGDLS, CDR2 YYNGEE. The CDR3 protein is CASSAGGTNEQFF. As DNA, the CDR3 is TGTGCCAGCAGCGCTGGGGGGACCAATGAGCAGTTCTTC.

By sample fraction, this clonotype is medium-sized. V usage is TRBV20-1 and J usage is TRBJ2-3; D perhaps matches TRBD2 (5 bases). This CDR3 has 15 residues. From germline, CDR1 is DFQATT and CDR2 SNEGSKA (reference sequence). Trimming took 1 base from V and 8 from J, leaving 19 bases between them. The CDR3 DNA is TGCAGTGCTAGAGCCGGGCTAGCAGTCGGCCCTACGCAGTATTTT. Protein: CSARAGLAVGPTQYF.

Sample share makes this clonotype medium-sized. The V and J genes are TRBV11-2 and TRBJ1-2; perhaps TRBD1 as D (5 bases). V lost 5 bases and J lost 8, with 12 bases in between. The germline V gene has CDR1 SGHAT and CDR2 FQNNGV. The CDR3 spans 12 residues. CDR3 DNA sequence: TGTGCCAGCAGCGCAGGGACGGGCGGCTACACCTTC. Translation: CASSAGTGGYTF. Together with reference TRBV11-2 and TRBJ1-2, the CDR3 gives the full variable domain: EAGVAQSPRYKIIEKRQSVAFWCNPISGHATLYWYQQILGQGPKLLIQFQNNGVVDDSQLPKDRFSAERLKGVDSTLKIQPAKLEDSAVYLCASSAGTGGYTFGSGTRLTVV.

The chain carries TRBV25-1 and TRBJ2-5, with TRBD2 matching 8 bases. The germline V gene encodes CDR1 MGHDK and CDR2 SYGVNS. Unmatched junction bases numbered 6, after V lost 1 base and J lost 5 bases. The CDR3 loop spans 15 amino acids. The DNA for the CDR3 is TGTGCCAGCAGTGAATTACGACAGCGGGAGGAGACCCAGTACTTC. It yields the protein CASSELRQREETQYF.

This clonotype was found many times. The chain combines TRBV9 with TRBJ2-2; D gene ambiguous. The CDR3 is 13 residues long. Germline CDR1 reads SGDLS; CDR2 reads YYNGEE. Trimming removed 5 bases from V and 3 bases from J, with 8 bases in between. The CDR3 region is CASRQGHTGELFF. Here the CDR3 DNA reads TGTGCCAGCAGACAAGGACACACCGGGGAGCTGTTTTTT.

The rearrangement uses TRBV29-1 and TRBJ2-7; 8 bases are shared with TRBD1. The germline V gene has CDR1 SQVTM and CDR2 ANQGSEA. The V segment lost 7 bases and the J segment 3 bases; nucleotides outside the gene matches: 2. CDR3 length: 11 residues. The CDR3 region is CSAGTGYEQYF. The CDR3 DNA reads as TGCAGCGCGGGGACAGGCTACGAGCAGTACTTC.

The chain links TRBV3-1 to TRBJ1-1, with TRBD1 as a possible D gene (5 bases). The CDR3 covers 12 residues. Germline CDR1 and CDR2: LGHDT and YNNKEL (reference sequence). Trimming left V 1 base short and J 10 bases short, with 10 bases between. CDR3 DNA: TGTGCCAGCAGCCAAGTTCAGGGAGGAGCTTTCTTT. Its translation: CASSQVQGGAFF.

This clonotype is medium-sized. J is TRBJ2-7 and V is TRBV29-1; D might be TRBD1 (5 bases). The ends were cut back, 7 bases at V and 2 bases at J, with 24 bases in the middle. This CDR3 has 16 amino acids. Germline CDR1 and CDR2: SQVTM and ANQGSEA. The CDR3 region is CSAQTQGQGPTYEQYF. In nucleotides, the CDR3 is TGCAGCGCCCAAACCCAAGGGCAGGGCCCTACCTACGAGCAGTACTTC.

This clonotype was seen many times. J is TRBJ1-2 and V is TRBV28; possibly TRBD1 for D (5 bases). CDR1 MDHEN and CDR2 SYDVKM come from the germline V gene. This CDR3 is 18 amino acids long. Trimming stripped 7 bases from V and 5 bases from J, with 29 bases between. The CDR3 loop is CASTPLGTRVSSGYGYTF. CDR3 in DNA: TGTGCCAGCACCCCGTTGGGGACGCGCGTCAGTTCAGGGTATGGCTACACCTTC.

This clonotype is medium-sized in the sample. DNA for the CDR3: TGTGCCATCAGGCCGGACAGGGATAATTCACCCCTCCACTTT. Its translation: CAIRPDRDNSPLHF. The chain couples TRBV10-3 to TRBJ1-6; 8 bases map to TRBD1. The ends lost 6 bases at V and 5 bases at J; junction bases unmatched: 3. Per germline, CDR1 ENHRY and CDR2 SYGVKD. CDR3 length equals 14 residues.

CDR3 sequence reads: CASSALNPYGYTF. The DNA for the CDR3 is TGTGCCAGCAGCGCCCTGAATCCCTATGGCTACACCTTC. The V gene is TRBV11-2, the J gene TRBJ1-2; D unresolved. Germline V gives CDR1 SGHAT, CDR2 FQNNGV. The CDR3 length is 13 residues. The ends were cut back, 5 bases at V and 4 bases at J, with 11 bases in the middle.

In this sample, this clonotype is medium-sized (0.01 to 0.1%). The gene calls are TRBV6-1 and TRBJ2-4; TRBD1 is a possible D gene (6 bases). Trimming shortened V by 8 bases and J by 9 bases, and 11 bases separated the two germline ends. In germline, CDR1 is MNHNS, CDR2 SASEGT. CDR3 length: 11 residues. The CDR3 reads CASGQGIIQYF. DNA of the CDR3: TGTGCCAGCGGGCAGGGGATCATTCAGTACTTC.

This clonotype was detected ten times or more. The V gene is TRBV18, the J gene TRBJ1-1, with 7 bases identical to TRBD1. After removal of 1 base from V and 1 base from J, the junction contained 0 bases not matched to a gene. This CDR3 has 14 residues. The V gene's germline CDR1 is KGHSH and CDR2 LQKENI. CDR3 amino acids: CASSPRTGNTEAFF. CDR3 nucleotides: TGTGCCAGCTCACCACGGACAGGGAACACTGAAGCTTTCTTT.

This clonotype was detected many times. The chain employs TRBV5-1 and TRBJ2-7, with 7 bases identical to TRBD2. CDR1 and CDR2 from the germline V gene are SGHRS and YFSETQ. V was clipped by 4 bases and J by 2 bases; unmatched bases: 3. The CDR3 contains 13 residues. In nucleotides, the CDR3 is TGCGCCAGCAGCCTACTAGCGACCTACGAGCAGTACTTC. This gives the protein CASSLLATYEQYF.